This TCR beta chain came from a study of cytomegalovirus exposure and HLA in healthy donors. Study-level background: It was reported in a later analysis that the same platform had been used for the 100 to 150 validation repertoires as for the 666 first-cohort repertoires. Whole-study results and caveats: The authors enumerated under 200 TCR beta chains as linked to cytomegalovirus.

The CDR3 is 13 amino acids. In germline, CDR1 is LNHDA, CDR2 SQIVND (reference sequence). The junction had 2 bases not matched to a gene; V was cut back by 7 bases and J by 1 base. The repertoire was sequenced with immunoSEQ multiplex PCR; TCRdb's copy has only in-frame clones and lacks some. This sample has a few hundred thousand clones, with 65% to 90% found just once. Notes on this clone: As yet, its antigen is unknown.

Source material: PBMCs. The source of this sequence is a young woman in good health and CMV-seronegative. The genes are TRBV19 and TRBJ2-7; 9 nucleotides line up with TRBD1. The CDR3 loop reads CASMGQGSYEQYF. CDR3 DNA sequence: TGTGCCAGTATGGGACAGGGTTCCTACGAGCAGTACTTC.